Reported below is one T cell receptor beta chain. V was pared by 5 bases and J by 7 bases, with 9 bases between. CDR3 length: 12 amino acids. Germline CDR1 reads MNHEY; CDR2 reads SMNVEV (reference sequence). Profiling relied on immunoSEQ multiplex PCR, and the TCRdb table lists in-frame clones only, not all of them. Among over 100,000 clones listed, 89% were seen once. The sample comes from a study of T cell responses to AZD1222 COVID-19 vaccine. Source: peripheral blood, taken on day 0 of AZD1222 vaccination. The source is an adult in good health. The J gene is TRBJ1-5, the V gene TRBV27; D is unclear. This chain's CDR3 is CASSPSGQPQHF. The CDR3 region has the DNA TGTGCCAGCAGTCCCTCTGGGCAGCCCCAGCATTTT.